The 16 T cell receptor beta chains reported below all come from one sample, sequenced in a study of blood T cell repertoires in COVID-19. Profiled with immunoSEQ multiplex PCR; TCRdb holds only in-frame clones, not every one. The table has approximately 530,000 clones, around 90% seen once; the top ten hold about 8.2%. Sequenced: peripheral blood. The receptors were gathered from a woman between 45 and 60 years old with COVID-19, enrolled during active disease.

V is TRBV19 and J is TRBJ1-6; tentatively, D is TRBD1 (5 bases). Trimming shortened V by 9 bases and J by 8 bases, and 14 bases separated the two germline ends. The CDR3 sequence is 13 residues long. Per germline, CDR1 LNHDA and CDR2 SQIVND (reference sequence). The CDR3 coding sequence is TGTGCCAGCAGACAGAGACTGGATTCACCCCTCCACTTT. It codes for CASRQRLDSPLHF.

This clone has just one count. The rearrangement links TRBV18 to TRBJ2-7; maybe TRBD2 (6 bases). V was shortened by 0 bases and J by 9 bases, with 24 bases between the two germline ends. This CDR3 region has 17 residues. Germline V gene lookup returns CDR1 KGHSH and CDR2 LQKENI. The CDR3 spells CASSPPMGGTYQRAQYF. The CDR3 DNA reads TGTGCCAGCTCACCACCGATGGGGGGAACGTACCAACGAGCGCAGTACTTC. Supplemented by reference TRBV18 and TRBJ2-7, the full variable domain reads NAGVMQNPRHLVRRRGQEARLRCSPMKGHSHVYWYRQLPEEGLKFMVYLQKENIIDESGMPKERFSAEFPKEGPSILRIQQVVRGDSAAYFCASSPPMGGTYQRAQYFGPGTRLTVT.

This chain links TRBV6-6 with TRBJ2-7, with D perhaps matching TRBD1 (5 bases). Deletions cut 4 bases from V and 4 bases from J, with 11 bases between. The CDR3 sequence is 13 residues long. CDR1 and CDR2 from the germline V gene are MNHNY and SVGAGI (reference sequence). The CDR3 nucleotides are TGTGCCAGCAGTTTGTGGGGCGAGTACGAGCAGTACTTC. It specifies CASSLWGEYEQYF.

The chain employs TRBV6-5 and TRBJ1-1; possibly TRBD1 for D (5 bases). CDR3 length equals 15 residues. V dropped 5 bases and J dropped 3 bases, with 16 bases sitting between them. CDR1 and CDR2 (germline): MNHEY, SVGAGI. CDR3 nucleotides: TGTGCCAGCAGTCGCACAGTTCGGGGGGACACTGAAGCTTTCTTT. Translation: CASSRTVRGDTEAFF.

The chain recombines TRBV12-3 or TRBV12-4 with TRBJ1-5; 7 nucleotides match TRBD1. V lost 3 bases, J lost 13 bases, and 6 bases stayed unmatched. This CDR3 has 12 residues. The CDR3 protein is CASSFLTGSQHF. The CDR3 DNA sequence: TGTGCCAGCAGTTTTCTGACAGGGTCTCAGCATTTT.

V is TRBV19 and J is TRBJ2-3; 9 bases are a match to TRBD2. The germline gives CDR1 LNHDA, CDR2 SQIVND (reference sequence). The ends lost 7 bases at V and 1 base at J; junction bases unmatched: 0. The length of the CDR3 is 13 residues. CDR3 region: CASKRGGTDTQYF. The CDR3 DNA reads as TGTGCCAGTAAGCGGGGGGGCACAGATACGCAGTATTTT.

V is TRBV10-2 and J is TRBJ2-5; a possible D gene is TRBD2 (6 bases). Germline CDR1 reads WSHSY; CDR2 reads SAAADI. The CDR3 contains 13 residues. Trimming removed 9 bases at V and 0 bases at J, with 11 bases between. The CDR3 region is CASQGDYQETQYF. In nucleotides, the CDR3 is TGCGCCAGTCAAGGGGACTACCAAGAGACCCAGTACTTC.

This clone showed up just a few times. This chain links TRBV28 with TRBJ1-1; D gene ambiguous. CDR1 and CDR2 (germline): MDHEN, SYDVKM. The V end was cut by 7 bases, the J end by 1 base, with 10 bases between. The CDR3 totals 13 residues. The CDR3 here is CASISQANTEAFF. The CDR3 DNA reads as TGTGCCAGCATCTCTCAGGCGAACACTGAAGCTTTCTTT.

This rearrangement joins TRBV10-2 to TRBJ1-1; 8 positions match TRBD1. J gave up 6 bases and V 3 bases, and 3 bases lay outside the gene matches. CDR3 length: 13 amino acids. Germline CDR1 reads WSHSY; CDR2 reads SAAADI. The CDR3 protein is CASSDRGLSEAFF. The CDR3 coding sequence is TGCGCCAGCAGTGACAGGGGGCTCTCTGAAGCTTTCTTT.

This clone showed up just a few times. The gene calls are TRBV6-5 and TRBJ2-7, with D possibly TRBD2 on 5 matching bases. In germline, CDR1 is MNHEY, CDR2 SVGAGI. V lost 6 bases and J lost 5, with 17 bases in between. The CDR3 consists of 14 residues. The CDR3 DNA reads TGTGCCAGCAGCCAACTTATGCGAGGGCACGAGCAGTACTTC. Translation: CASSQLMRGHEQYF.

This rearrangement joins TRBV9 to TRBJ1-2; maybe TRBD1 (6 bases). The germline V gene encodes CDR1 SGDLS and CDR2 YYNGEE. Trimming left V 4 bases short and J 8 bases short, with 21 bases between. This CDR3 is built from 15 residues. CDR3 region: CASSSQRGDIGGYTF. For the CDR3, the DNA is TGTGCCAGCAGCTCCCAACGGGGGGACATTGGCGGCTACACCTTC.

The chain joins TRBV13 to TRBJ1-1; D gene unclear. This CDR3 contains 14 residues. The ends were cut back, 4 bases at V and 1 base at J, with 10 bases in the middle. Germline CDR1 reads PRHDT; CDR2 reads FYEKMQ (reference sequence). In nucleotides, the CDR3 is TGTGCCAGCAGCTCGACGGAGGAGAACACTGAAGCTTTCTTT. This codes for CASSSTEENTEAFF.

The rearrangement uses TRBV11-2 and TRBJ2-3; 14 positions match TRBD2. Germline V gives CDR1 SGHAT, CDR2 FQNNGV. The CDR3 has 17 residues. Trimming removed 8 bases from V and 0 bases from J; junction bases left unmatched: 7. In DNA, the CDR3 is TGTGCCAGCGGCGGACTAGCGGGGGGCTCTAGCACAGATACGCAGTATTTT. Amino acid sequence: CASGGLAGGSSTDTQYF.

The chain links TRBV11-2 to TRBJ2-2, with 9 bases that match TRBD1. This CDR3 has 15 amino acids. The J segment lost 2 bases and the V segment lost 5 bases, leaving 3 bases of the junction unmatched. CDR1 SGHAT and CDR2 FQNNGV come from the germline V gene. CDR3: CASSKDRGNTGELFF. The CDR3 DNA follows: TGTGCCAGCAGCAAGGACAGGGGAAACACCGGGGAGCTGTTTTTT.

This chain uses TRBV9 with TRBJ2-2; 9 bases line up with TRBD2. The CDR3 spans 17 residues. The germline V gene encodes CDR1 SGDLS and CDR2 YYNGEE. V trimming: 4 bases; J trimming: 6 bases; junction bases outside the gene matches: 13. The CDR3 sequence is CASSPFFGGGAPGELFF. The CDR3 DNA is TGTGCCAGCAGCCCTTTCTTTGGCGGGGGGGCCCCCGGGGAGCTGTTTTTT.

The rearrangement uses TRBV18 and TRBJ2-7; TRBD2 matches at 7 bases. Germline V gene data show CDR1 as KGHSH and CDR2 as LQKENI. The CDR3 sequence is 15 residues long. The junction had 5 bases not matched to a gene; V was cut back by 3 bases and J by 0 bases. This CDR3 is CASSPTSVYSYEQYF. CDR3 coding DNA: TGTGCCAGCTCACCCACTAGCGTCTACTCCTACGAGCAGTACTTC.